This TCR beta chain was identified in a study of cytomegalovirus exposure and HLA in healthy donors. The primer mix had 60 Vbeta and 13 Jbeta primers. Authors' data handling: In a later analysis, around 10 million of about 80 million unique beta chains occurred in at least two donors. Generated by immunoSEQ multiplex PCR, the TCRdb table keeps only in-frame clones and is missing some. V and J calls and clone size are copied from that table; D and trimming were computed from the DNA. The sample yields over 120,000 clones, about 70% seen once. Trimming pared 8 bases from V and 7 bases from J, leaving 12 bases between. The germline V gene encodes CDR1 MDHEN and CDR2 SYDVKM. This CDR3 has 12 residues. Study-level findings and limits: Earlier findings revealed that most TCR beta V segments proved productive either about 87% or about 30% of the time. A link between a missense DCLRE1C variant and TCR beta V- and J-gene trimming emerged from a later analysis. Donors belonging to an Asian-associated ancestry cluster reportedly showed fewer N-insertions in productive TCRs than the roughly 700-donor mean, according to what a later analysis found.

As regards this clone: What it binds is not known.

The TCR was taken from a woman aged 60-70 years in good health and CMV-seropositive. This sequence joins TRBV28 and TRBJ2-1; D is unclear. Sequences were obtained from PBMCs. The CDR3 sequence: CASSSVENEQFF. The DNA for the CDR3 is TGTGCCAGCTCCTCCGTAGAGAATGAGCAGTTCTTC.